These T cell receptor beta chains were read from a single sample in a study of beta chain features in type 1 diabetes. Using immunoSEQ multiplex PCR, the repertoire was profiled, and TCRdb retains in-frame clones only, with some absent. Seen here are 600,000 to 700,000 clones, 9.5% to 15% observed once, and the top ten hold around 0.12%. Specimen: naive CD4+ T cells from blood. These receptors were collected from a man aged 30 to 39 with type 1 diabetes. Both conserved end residues are part of each CDR3. Fields, in order: clone size, J gene, V gene, D gene, CDR3 DNA, CDR3 protein. The D gene is left open where the match is weak. Some rows have no size entry. The others give once, few or many, or a class for an expanded clone.

>few|TRBJ2-7|TRBV9|.
TGTGCCAGCAGTCCCGATACAGCGGGCGTTTACGAGCAGTACTTC
CASSPDTAGVYEQYF
>.|TRBJ1-2|TRBV6-5|.
TGTGCCAGCAGTTACAACGGGGCGGTTGGCTACACCTTC
CASSYNGAVGYTF
>few|TRBJ1-1|TRBV10-3|TRBD1
TGTGCCATCAGCTCAGGGGGAGGGCACACTGAAGCTTTCTTT
CAISSGGGHTEAFF
>.|TRBJ1-1|TRBV7-2|TRBD1
TGTGCCAGCAGCTTAATGGGACAGGGAAAGAACACTGAAGCTTTCTTT
CASSLMGQGKNTEAFF
>.|TRBJ2-3|TRBV11-3|.
TGTGCCAGCAGCACCGCGGGGACAGCTGGGGTTACGCAGTATTTT
CASSTAGTAGVTQYF
>few|TRBJ2-3|TRBV10-3|.
TGTGCCATCAGTGAGTGGGTCGGAGCGTCTAGCACAGATACGCAGTATTTT
CAISEWVGASSTDTQYF
>few|TRBJ2-3|TRBV19|TRBD2
TGTGCCAGTAGTACCAGCGGGGGCCGCACAGATACGCAGTATTTT
CASSTSGGRTDTQYF
>few|TRBJ1-1|TRBV2|.
TGTGCCAGTAAGGGAGGTTGGGCCACTGAAGCTTTCTTT
CASKGGWATEAFF
>.|TRBJ2-1|TRBV5-1|.
TGCGCCAGCAGCTTGCCCCTGAATGAGCAGTTCTTC
CASSLPLNEQFF
>.|TRBJ2-5|TRBV6-5|.
TGTGCCAGCAGTTACAACTCATATGCAGAGACCCAGTACTTC
CASSYNSYAETQYF
>few|TRBJ1-2|TRBV7-9|.
TGTGCCAGCAGCTGGGCCCAGGGAAGTGATGGCTACACCTTC
CASSWAQGSDGYTF